The 15 T cell receptor beta chains presented below share a single source sample, sequenced in a study of T cells in localized non-small cell lung cancer. The repertoire was sequenced with immunoSEQ multiplex PCR; TCRdb's copy has only in-frame clones and lacks some. The sample yields 40,000 or so clones, 86% seen once. The sample consisted of peripheral blood, taken before any cancer treatment. The origin of the receptors is a man aged 35-75 years with stage I lung adenocarcinoma.

Turning to this clone: The junction departs from the called germline gene at one end, perhaps through a read error. The chain links TRBV6-1 to TRBJ1-2, with D tentatively TRBD1 (5 bases). This CDR3 is built from 12 residues. Germline V gene sequence: CDR1 MNHNS, CDR2 SASEGT. The CDR3 nucleotides read TGTGCCAGCAGTGACCAGGGCTATGGCTACCCCTTC. Encoded protein: CASSDQGYGYPF.

V is TRBV5-6 and J is TRBJ1-1; 9 positions match TRBD1. Losses at the gene ends were 4 bases for V and 4 bases for J; bases not matched to a gene: 14. The CDR3 has 17 residues. Per germline, CDR1 SGHDT and CDR2 YYEEEE. CDR3 nucleotide sequence: TGTGCCAGCAGCCTTCGAATAAGGACAGGGGCCGGCACTGAAGCTTTCTTT. This translates into CASSLRIRTGAGTEAFF.

The chain couples TRBV19 to TRBJ2-3; D is perhaps TRBD2 (6 bases). V lost 3 bases and J lost 6, with 13 bases in between. CDR1 LNHDA and CDR2 SQIVND come from the germline V gene (reference sequence). The CDR3 is 14 residues long. The CDR3 is CASSMWRVGDTQYF. CDR3 sequence (DNA): TGTGCCAGTAGTATGTGGAGGGTAGGGGATACGCAGTATTTT.

A single count supports this clone. The rearrangement joins TRBV19 to TRBJ1-2; D is unclear. The V end lost 4 bases, the J end lost 7 bases, and 13 bases lay between the germline ends. The CDR3 runs 13 residues. Germline assignment: CDR1 LNHDA and CDR2 SQIVND (reference sequence). CDR3 in DNA: TGTGCCAGTAGTACCAGGCGGCCGGTTGGCTACACCTTC. It encodes CASSTRRPVGYTF. The variable domain in full, completed from reference TRBV19 and TRBJ1-2, reads DGGITQSPKYLFRKEGQNVTLSCEQNLNHDAMYWYRQDPGQGLRLIYYSQIVNDFQKGDIAEGYSVSREKKESFPLTVTSAQKNPTAFYLCASSTRRPVGYTFGSGTRLTVV.

The chain has TRBV11-2 and TRBJ2-3, with a weak D call TRBD2 (5 bases). Looked up from germline, CDR1 is SGHAT and CDR2 is FQNNGV. With 5 bases removed from V and 2 bases from J, the gap between germline ends came to 14 bases. The CDR3 has 15 residues. This CDR3 reads CASSDGILVTDTQYF. The CDR3, as DNA: TGTGCCAGCAGCGACGGGATTCTCGTCACAGATACGCAGTATTTT.

This clone was seen once. V is TRBV19 and J is TRBJ2-7; 12 nucleotides align to TRBD2. The ends lost 5 bases at V and 0 bases at J; junction bases unmatched: 5. The germline CDR1 and CDR2 sequences are LNHDA and SQIVND (reference sequence). The CDR3 contains 16 residues. The CDR3 protein is CASSFGLAGSSYEQYF. The CDR3 bases are TGTGCCAGTAGTTTCGGACTAGCGGGAAGCTCCTACGAGCAGTACTTC.

The chain couples TRBV9 to TRBJ1-1; the match to TRBD1 covers 9 bases. The CDR3 is 15 residues long. Germline V lookup: CDR1 SGDLS, CDR2 YYNGEE. Unmatched junction bases numbered 4, after V lost 0 bases and J lost 4 bases. This CDR3 is CASSVAWDRATEAFF. CDR3 sequence (DNA): TGTGCCAGCAGCGTAGCTTGGGACAGGGCCACTGAAGCTTTCTTT.

This clone has a single count. The chain has TRBV4-1 and TRBJ2-1, with 14 bases lining up with TRBD2. This CDR3 contains 17 residues. Germline CDR1 is MGHRA and CDR2 is YSYEKL. Unmatched junction bases numbered 10, after V lost 4 bases and J lost 8 bases. The CDR3 DNA reads as TGCGCCAGCAGCCTATTCCCGGGACTAGCGGGAGAAGATGAGCAGTTCTTC. Its protein is CASSLFPGLAGEDEQFF.

The chain couples TRBV6-1 to TRBJ2-3, with 8 bases identical to TRBD2. Trimming took 3 bases from V and 3 from J; bases not matched to a gene: 5. This CDR3 spans 15 amino acids. Germline loops: CDR1 MNHNS, CDR2 SASEGT. The CDR3 protein is CASSESSGGTDTQYF. CDR3 coding DNA: TGTGCCAGCAGTGAGTCGTCGGGGGGGACAGATACGCAGTATTTT.

This chain connects TRBV4-1 to TRBJ1-1; D ambiguous. Trimming shortened V by 4 bases and J by 3 bases, and 21 bases separated the two germline ends. Germline V gives CDR1 MGHRA, CDR2 YSYEKL. The CDR3 covers 17 residues. Here the CDR3 reads CASSLLTPQFKDTEAFF. For the CDR3, the DNA is TGCGCCAGCAGCCTCTTAACCCCTCAATTTAAGGACACTGAAGCTTTCTTT.

The chain links TRBV14 to TRBJ1-2; TRBD1 matches 10 bases. Germline trimming cut 3 bases from V and 7 bases from J; bases unmatched to any gene: 5. The CDR3 spans 14 residues. Per germline, CDR1 SGHDN and CDR2 FVKESK. As DNA, the CDR3 is TGTGCCAGCAGCCACTCCGGGACAGGGGTTGGCTACACCTTC. Translating gives CASSHSGTGVGYTF.

This clone was seen only once. This chain joins TRBV9 and TRBJ2-1, with unresolved D. This CDR3 has 11 residues. Germline CDR1 and CDR2: SGDLS and YYNGEE. The germline V and J ends were trimmed by 3 bases and 9 bases, with 7 bases remaining between them. CDR3: CASSAPGEQFF. CDR3 in DNA: TGTGCCAGCAGCGCCCCCGGTGAGCAGTTCTTC.

The chain joins TRBV30 to TRBJ2-3; 7 positions agree with TRBD2. The CDR3 is made up of 15 amino acids. Trimming removed 5 bases from V and 6 bases from J; junction bases left unmatched: 14. The germline V gene has CDR1 GTSNPN and CDR2 SVGIG (reference sequence). CDR3 amino acids: CAWAPMAGVVDTQYF. The CDR3 DNA reads TGTGCCTGGGCCCCTATGGCGGGAGTCGTGGATACGCAGTATTTT. Full variable domain (remainder filled in from reference TRBV30 and TRBJ2-3): SQTIHQWPATLVQPVGSPLSLECTVEGTSNPNLYWYRQAAGRGLQLLFYSVGIGQISSEVPQNLSASRPQDRQFILSSKKLLLSDSGFYLCAWAPMAGVVDTQYFGPGTRLTVL.

The genes are TRBV15 and TRBJ2-7, with 9 bases matching TRBD1. J lost 12 bases, V lost 3 bases, and 9 bases had no gene match. CDR1 and CDR2 from the germline V gene are LNHNV and YYDKDF (reference sequence). This CDR3 contains 13 residues. In DNA, the CDR3 is TGTGCCACCAGCAGGGACGACAGGGGGTTTCGGTACTTC. Encoded protein: CATSRDDRGFRYF.

This clone was detected once. The chain couples TRBV27 to TRBJ2-1, with TRBD2 identical over 9 bases. The CDR3 covers 15 residues. Trimming removed 2 bases from V and 5 bases from J; junction bases left unmatched: 4. Germline V CDR1 and CDR2: MNHEY, SMNVEV (reference sequence). The CDR3, as DNA: TGTGCCAGCAGTTTAGGGCGGGAGGGGGACAATGAGCAGTTCTTC. Translation gives CASSLGREGDNEQFF.